This T cell receptor beta chain was documented in a study of OX40 agonist ivuxolimab in advanced cancers. The study, taken as a whole, reports: In the 0.1 to 3.0 mg/kg range, CD4+ and CD8+ blood T cells had expanded clonally by week 6. Which antigen the expanded peripheral T cells recognized is unknown.

On this clone itself: Its antigen remains unidentified.

This table comes from immunoSEQ multiplex PCR, and its TCRdb copy is limited to in-frame clones, with some not included. The table lists approximately 100,000 clones, approximately 90% of them singletons, with under 0.4% in the top ten. Trimming took 8 bases from V and 0 from J, leaving 10 bases between them. This CDR3 contains 14 residues. Germline V gene data show CDR1 as MNHGY and CDR2 as SVAAGI. This TCR derives from an adult with an advanced solid tumor such as melanoma, head and neck, liver or kidney cancer. The chain employs TRBV6-9 and TRBJ2-2, with D tentatively TRBD2 (5 bases). Sequences were derived from CD4+ or CD8+ T cells sorted from blood, sampled in a trial of the OX40 agonist ivuxolimab. This chain's CDR3 is CASRGETNTGELFF. CDR3 sequence (DNA): TGTGCCAGCCGGGGAGAGACGAACACCGGGGAGCTGTTTTTT.